Given below is one TCR beta chain in context. Its antigen is not identified. The entry originates in a study of T cell responses to AZD1222 COVID-19 vaccine. Points from the study as a whole: The breadth and depth of Spike-specific TCRs increased once two AZD1222 doses had been given. Within unmutated variant regions lay the reported targets of nearly half of spike-specific TCRs. Clonal diversity may have been underestimated in mostly white British donors. Seropositive at baseline were only 5 to 7 AZD1222 recipients.

Clones were sequenced by immunoSEQ multiplex PCR, and TCRdb holds only the in-frame ones, with some missing. Of roughly 140,000 clones in the sample, around 90% are singletons; the top ten hold 4% to 6%. The V end was cut by 0 bases, the J end by 0 bases, with 6 bases between. Germline V gives CDR1 LGHDT, CDR2 YNNKEL (reference sequence). The CDR3 is made up of 15 amino acids. The source was peripheral blood, collected on day 0 of AZD1222 vaccination. The chain links TRBV3-1 (or the pseudogene TRBV3-2) to TRBJ1-3; D is ambiguous. This receptor was identified in an adult in good health. The CDR3: CASSQDVSSGNTIYF. CDR3 bases: TGTGCCAGCAGCCAAGACGTAAGCTCTGGAAACACCATATATTTT.